This TCR beta chain came from a study of cytomegalovirus exposure and HLA in healthy donors (TCRdb year 2017). Regarding the research as a whole: According to an earlier analysis of several hundred of the donors, about 170 million T cells yielded 117 million unique TCR beta sequences and approximately 280 Gb of sequence data. An early release covering approximately 600 HLA-typed donors comprised about 310 gigabases of sequencing data and 85 million to 100 million unique TCR sequences. Of the 300 to 450 genotyped donors, approximately 83% fell in the genetic ancestry cluster associated with self-reported Caucasian donors. The study aimed to test whether signatures of past pathogen exposure could be identified by cataloging public T cell receptors. Using immunosequencing, the study profiled T cell repertoires from fewer than 700 subjects and related those repertoires to cytomegalovirus serostatus. Besides the first cohort of 500 to 700 subjects, a separate validation cohort made up of 120 different subjects was used. High-throughput TCR immunosequencing, statistical association of individual TCRs with disease status, and machine learning were combined to predict cytomegalovirus infection status. To study patterns of TCR occurrence, a later analysis re-analyzed previously published TCR beta repertoires from 600 to 750 donors and added high-resolution HLA genotyping. Rather than using new phenotypic data, the later analysis identified candidate immune exposures from TCR beta sequences and from how often those sequences occurred across donors. To decide whether each TCR beta V gene segment behaved as functional or pseudogenic, an earlier analysis of approximately 590 of the donors relied on high-throughput TCR beta sequencing. Alongside the repertoire data, information on donor age, sex, ethnicity and CMV serostatus was compiled. In a later genetic analysis, genome-wide SNP genotypes for about 55% of the roughly 670 donors were used, and that subset was treated as a discovery cohort. Every discovery cohort repertoire had been produced on one sequencing platform. Class I and class II HLA loci were covered by the typing at four-digit resolution. Typing coverage differed by locus: A, B, C, DRB1 and DQB1 were typed in about 620-640 donors, DQA1 in about 500, DPA1 in 606, and DPB1 in just under 480. A handful of DR-DQ haplotypes were handled as single units for association and clustering because linkage in the cohort was strong. Among some 400 genotyped donors of the cohort, an average of about 220,000 unique TCR beta nucleotide sequences was sequenced per donor, of which 15% to 20% were non-productive.

This clone was found a few times. Its recognized antigen is unknown. No much larger clone exists at a distance of one base, and base qualities are not known. Trimming removed 2 bases from V and 10 bases from J; the gene matches leave 7 bases unexplained. The germline V gene gives CDR1 as MNHEY and CDR2 as SVGAGI. From its cysteine to its phenylalanine, the CDR3 spans 15 amino acids. The retained sequence is limited to the CDR3, 45 bases, with the frame set at the first base. Study-wide conclusions, independent of this receptor: In a later analysis, the rate of TCR association differed among HLA loci, with DRB1 alleles having the most associated TCRs and HLA-C alleles having the fewest. According to the authors, the approach could potentially be generalized to other disease states and immunological phenotypes. Correlated functional status among segregating V segments might reflect linkage disequilibrium, but an unknown experimental factor could not be ruled out. In a later analysis, most CMV-associated TCR beta chains were found to appear HLA-restricted, with HLA associations seemingly driven largely by CMV exposure. A cluster of highly shared sequence variants was judged likely to represent a technical artifact of the sequencing pipeline. A further reported finding was that TCR beta sequences accurately predicted the HLA-A and HLA-B alleles for most subjects in the first cohort. While some public TCRs were present in many individuals, most TCR sequences turned up only very rarely across donors. Because HLA typing was missing for some donors at each locus, association tests included only the typed subset. Some IMGT-functional V segments, including TRBV6-2 and TRBV6-3, could not be distinguished by the 87-base-pair reads and were therefore excluded. Broadly in line with IMGT annotations, most TCR beta V segments showed up in productive rearrangements about 87% or about 30% of the time in an earlier analysis of 587 of the donors. At a false discovery rate of 0.05, a later analysis linked under 20,000 TCR beta sequences to specific HLA alleles. Presence/absence analyses assumed roughly uniform sequencing depth across donors, an assumption that may not hold. For the cohort, immune exposure information was limited to CMV serostatus. Several of the top co-occurrence clusters appeared to be linked to parvovirus B19, influenza, CMV and Epstein-Barr virus, according to a later analysis. In a later genetic analysis, a missense DCLRE1C variant was associated with V-gene and J-gene trimming of TCR beta chains, and the association was replicated in an independent cohort. Only TCR beta chains were sequenced in this cohort, and the absence of alpha or paired-chain data limited detectable features. Compared with the approximately 670-donor mean, donors in an Asian-associated ancestry cluster had fewer N-insertions in productive TCRs, according to a later genetic analysis. Because counts were too low, roughly 17 rarely observed V segments, including chromosome 9 orphons, were left out of the earlier analysis of approximately 500 of the donors. When HLA alleles, especially DR and DQ, strongly co-occurred, attributing TCR associations to individual alleles was difficult. In the study, around 160 TCR beta chains were listed as associated with cytomegalovirus. Compared with equally common non-associated chains, HLA-associated TCR beta chains in a later analysis were more clonally expanded and had lower generation probabilities. In vitro tests confirmed that a few of the cytomegalovirus-associated TCR beta chains recognize cytomegalovirus antigens. The classifier was reported to diagnose cytomegalovirus status with high specificity and sensitivity in both the original cohort and the validation cohort.

Libraries were made using the immunoSEQ multiplex PCR assay. The multiplex PCR relied on a mix of 60 forward primers for TCR Vbeta segments and 13 reverse primers for TCR Jbeta segments. The CDR3 region of rearranged TCR beta genes was amplified from genomic DNA with a multiplex PCR assay. The amplified TCR beta libraries were sequenced on the Illumina HiSeq System as 87-base-pair reads. In the original analysis: A later analysis counted about 80 million unique TCR beta chains across the 500 to 850 repertoires, and about 10 million of these chains were shared by at least two donors. A nearest-neighbor algorithm error-corrected the raw reads and collapsed the reads into unique sequences, merging closely related sequences to remove PCR and sequencing errors. Alignment of CDR3 sequences to IMGT reference sequences was used to assign V, D and J gene segments. For a sequence to be retained, a match of at least six nucleotides was required to both a V gene segment and a J gene segment. A rearrangement was called productive if the CDR3 had no stop codons and remained in frame with V and J, and every other rearrangement was called non-productive. CDR3 was defined by IMGT convention, running from the second conserved V-encoded cysteine to the conserved J-encoded phenylalanine. Sequences without an unambiguous match to a single V gene segment were excluded from the earlier analysis of approximately 560 of the donors. An earlier analysis of approximately 590 of the donors called V segments functional above 56.7% productive rearrangements and segregating when the between-donor standard deviation exceeded 5%. To diagnose cytomegalovirus status from the catalog of TCR beta chain sequences, a statistical classification framework was built. In a later analysis, TCR nucleotide sequences were compared against IMGT/GENE-DB human TR gene sequences so that V and J genes could be assigned. Using the TCRdist pipeline, a later analysis assigned CDR3 sequences along with most-parsimonious VDJ recombination scenarios. In a later analysis, each TCR beta chain was defined by its CDR3 amino acid sequence together with its V-gene family, and reads without a unique V-gene family were excluded. To address suspected cross-contamination and a sequencing artifact, a later analysis removed roughly 580 highly shared, low-generation-probability nucleotide sequences. For each public chain, a later analysis derived a clonal expansion index from normalized ranks of inferred template counts within each repertoire. Generation probabilities in a later analysis came from a VDJ recombination model fitted to out-of-frame rearrangements, and those results were checked against IGoR. In a later analysis, TCR-TCR, TCR-HLA and TCR-CMV co-occurrence was scored with hypergeometric tests, and a repertoire-size bias correction was applied to TCR pairs. False discovery rates were estimated in a later analysis by permuting HLA or CMV assignments 20 times. In a later analysis, co-occurring TCRs were grouped with DBSCAN, and TCRdist sequence similarity was added when clustering was performed within HLA-allele-positive subsets. Co-occurrence clustering excluded repertoires with fewer than 30,000 or more than 120,000 public chains, plus five with anomalous nucleotide sharing. TCRdb took this table from immuneACCESS and kept in-frame rearrangements with V and J called. Such tables lack part of the clones; where checked against another copy, unresolved V genes explain under half of the gap, and the rest is unexplained. Clone size and the V and J calls come from that table; the DNA yielded D and trimming. For this sample there are 150,000 or so clones; about 85% appear just once. The leading ten clones occupy about 8.3% of the sample.

The cohort consisted of some 730 healthy bone marrow donors. At the time of sampling, every cohort member was nominally healthy, though immune exposures that went unrecorded were likely present. The donor tested CMV seropositive, placing the donor among the approximately 290 seropositive members of the cohort. A peripheral blood sample was provided by each donor, and peripheral blood mononuclear cells were used for TCR beta sequencing. Genomic DNA was extracted from the blood cell samples with the Qiagen DNeasy Blood Extraction Kit. The sequence joins TRBV6-5 to TRBJ1-4; TRBD1 matches 10 bases in the middle. This TCR derives from a man in his thirties or forties in good health and CMV-seropositive. Sequenced: PBMCs. The DNA sequence is TGTGCCAGCAGTTACGCGACAGGGGGCGTGGGAAAACTGTTTTTT. The encoded protein is CASSYATGGVGKLFF.